The 3 T cell receptor beta chains below were found in one sample sequenced in a study of siplizumab effects on memory and regulatory T cells. Profiling relied on immunoSEQ multiplex PCR, and the TCRdb table lists in-frame clones only, not all of them. The table shows over 45,000 clones, with around 98% occurring only once. Sequencing used naive CD8+ T cells sorted from blood. The receptors were gathered from a human donor in good health.

The chain recombines TRBV25-1 with TRBJ2-5; 11 bases are a match to TRBD1. Germline lookup yields CDR1 MGHDK and CDR2 SYGVNS. The CDR3 covers 15 residues. V lost 1 base and J lost 4; bases outside the gene matches: 2. The CDR3 nucleotides are TGTGCCAGCAGTGAATGGGGACAGGGGGGAGAGACCCAGTACTTC. Its protein is CASSEWGQGGETQYF.

The V and J genes are TRBV6-6 and TRBJ2-3, with 9 nucleotides matching TRBD2. Germline CDR1 reads MNHNY; CDR2 reads SVGAGI (reference sequence). J lost 4 bases, V lost 5 bases, and 10 bases had no gene match. There are 16 residues in the CDR3. CDR3 region: CASSTFAGGFADTQYF. The CDR3 DNA reads as TGTGCCAGCAGTACCTTTGCGGGAGGGTTCGCAGATACGCAGTATTTT.

The chain has TRBV4-1 and TRBJ1-1, with D uncertain. The V gene lost 0 bases and the J gene lost 4 bases, with 15 bases spanning the gap. This CDR3 is built from 16 residues. Germline CDR1 reads MGHRA; CDR2 reads YSYEKL. CDR3 sequence: CASSQDQSALGTEAFF. The CDR3 region has the DNA TGCGCCAGCAGCCAAGATCAAAGCGCCTTGGGCACTGAAGCTTTCTTT.